Listed here are 18 T cell receptor beta chains from one sample, sequenced in a study of lymphopenia after photon versus proton radiotherapy. Sequencing was performed with immunoSEQ multiplex PCR; in TCRdb, only in-frame clones are kept and a portion is missing. Among fewer than 70,000 clones listed, over 70% were seen once. The material was peripheral blood, obtained from a patient treated with proton-based radiotherapy. These receptors were obtained from an elderly man with esophageal cancer.

The J gene is TRBJ1-5, the V gene TRBV6-1, with no clear D. V was clipped by 6 bases and J by 9 bases, with 21 bases between them. Per the germline V gene, CDR1 is MNHNS and CDR2 is SASEGT. The CDR3 covers 15 residues. In DNA, the CDR3 is TGTGCCAGCAGAGGGTATTCAGGTCGGTGGGGGCCCCAGCATTTT. It translates to CASRGYSGRWGPQHF.

The V call is TRBV27, the J call TRBJ2-2; D ambiguous. The CDR3 loop spans 14 amino acids. Germline CDR1 reads MNHEY; CDR2 reads SMNVEV (reference sequence). Trimming removed 4 bases from V and 6 bases from J, with 12 bases in between. CDR3 protein: CASSSLGVPGELFF. The DNA of the CDR3 is TGTGCCAGCAGTTCACTTGGCGTTCCCGGGGAGCTGTTTTTT.

V gene TRBV7-2 combines with J gene TRBJ1-6; 10 bases align to TRBD1. The germline gives CDR1 SGHTA, CDR2 FQGNSA. The CDR3 has 16 residues. Trimming at V came to 5 bases and at J to 10 bases, leaving 11 bases not matched to a gene. The CDR3 nucleotides read TGTGCCAGCAGCACATCCGGGACAGGGGCATACTCACCCCTCCACTTT. It is translated as CASSTSGTGAYSPLHF.

The chain has TRBV7-9 and TRBJ1-6; D is unresolved. Trimming took 0 bases from V and 4 from J, leaving 10 bases between them. There are 16 residues in the CDR3. Looked up from germline, CDR1 is SEHNR and CDR2 is FQNEAQ (reference sequence). The CDR3 sequence: CASSLAVSTYNSPLHF. The CDR3 DNA follows: TGTGCCAGCAGCTTAGCTGTCAGCACTTATAATTCACCCCTCCACTTT.

This chain joins TRBV30 and TRBJ2-2, with 12 nucleotides matching TRBD2. V lost 8 bases to trimming and J lost 5 bases; unmatched junction nucleotides: 6. Germline CDR1 reads GTSNPN; CDR2 reads SVGIG (reference sequence). The length of the CDR3 is 14 residues. The CDR3 reads CATTGTSGTGELFF. For the CDR3, the DNA is TGTGCCACTACCGGGACTAGCGGGACCGGGGAGCTGTTTTTT.

The chain recombines TRBV2 with TRBJ2-7; D uncertain. Germline V CDR1 and CDR2: SNHLY, FYNNEI. The CDR3 is 13 amino acids. Trimming cost V 2 bases and J 6 bases, with 11 bases left between them. DNA of the CDR3: TGTGCCAGCAGTGAACTACAGATGGGCGAGCAGTACTTC. It is translated as CASSELQMGEQYF.

The gene calls are TRBV30 and TRBJ2-7; no reliable D call. V lost 0 bases to trimming and J lost 7 bases, with 7 bases between them. In germline, CDR1 is GTSNPN, CDR2 SVGIG (reference sequence). The CDR3 sequence is 11 residues long. CDR3 loop: CAWSVQWEQYF. In DNA form, the CDR3 reads TGTGCCTGGAGTGTACAATGGGAGCAGTACTTC. The whole variable domain, remainder taken from reference TRBV30 and TRBJ2-7, is SQTIHQWPATLVQPVGSPLSLECTVEGTSNPNLYWYRQAAGRGLQLLFYSVGIGQISSEVPQNLSASRPQDRQFILSSKKLLLSDSGFYLCAWSVQWEQYFGPGTRLTVT.

This chain connects TRBV20-1 to TRBJ2-7; no clear D gene. Germline values: CDR1 DFQATT, CDR2 SNEGSKA (reference sequence). The CDR3 runs to 11 residues. V was clipped by 0 bases and J by 4 bases, with 4 bases between them. CDR3 DNA: TGCAGTGCTAGAGAGCAGTACGAGCAGTACTTC. This codes for CSAREQYEQYF.

This clone was detected once. The chain has TRBV5-1 and TRBJ2-1; D remains unclear. Germline CDR1 is SGHRS and CDR2 is YFSETQ. V was shortened by 0 bases and J by 0 bases, with 7 bases between the two germline ends. The CDR3 extends over 15 amino acids. For the CDR3, the DNA is TGCGCCAGCAGCTTGGGGTTTAGCTCCTACAATGAGCAGTTCTTC. The encoded protein is CASSLGFSSYNEQFF.

To note about this clone: A junction boundary mismatches the germline segment, possibly from a read error. V and J are TRBV15 and TRBJ2-1; D not resolved. Germline CDR1 reads LNHNV; CDR2 reads YYDKDF (reference sequence). The CDR3 loop spans 15 amino acids. The CDR3 nucleotides read TGTGCCACCAGCAGAGAGTTGTCAGATTACACTGAGCAGTTCTTC. It yields the protein CATSRELSDYTEQFF. Full variable domain (outside the CDR3, taken from reference TRBV15 and TRBJ2-1): DAMVIQNPRYQVTQFGKPVTLSCSQTLNHNVMYWYQQKSSQAPKLLFHYYDKDFNNEADTPDNFQSRRPNTSFCFLDIRSPGLGDTAMYLCATSRELSDYTEQFFGPGTRLTVL.

In its sample, this clone was seen a few times. The J gene is TRBJ1-1, the V gene TRBV7-2; 7 bases fit TRBD1. Germline trimming cut 5 bases from V and 4 bases from J; bases unmatched to any gene: 10. Germline assignment: CDR1 SGHTA and CDR2 FQGNSA. The CDR3 is 15 residues long. The CDR3 DNA reads TGTGCCAGCAGCCCCCAGGGGGACGTTTTCACTGAAGCTTTCTTT. It translates to CASSPQGDVFTEAFF.

V usage is TRBV29-1 and J usage is TRBJ2-3; 8 bases agree with TRBD1. The germline V gene has CDR1 SQVTM and CDR2 ANQGSEA. The CDR3 totals 14 residues. V gave up 4 bases and J gave up 4 bases; unmatched junction bases: 7. CDR3 region: CSVADQTGADTQYF. The CDR3 DNA reads as TGCAGCGTTGCGGACCAGACAGGGGCAGATACGCAGTATTTT.

This clone was seen once. This chain links TRBV4-2 with TRBJ1-5, with D unclear. This CDR3 contains 15 residues. Trimming removed 0 bases from V and 4 bases from J, with 10 bases in between. The V gene's germline CDR1 is LGHNA and CDR2 YNFKEQ. For the CDR3, the DNA is TGTGCCAGCAGCCAAGATTTACAGACGAATCAGCCCCAGCATTTT. Protein sequence: CASSQDLQTNQPQHF.

The chain recombines TRBV4-1 with TRBJ2-2; 12 positions agree with TRBD2. The CDR3 is made up of 19 amino acids. Germline lookup yields CDR1 MGHRA and CDR2 YSYEKL. V trimming: 6 bases; J trimming: 3 bases; junction bases outside the gene matches: 14. CDR3 bases: TGCGCCAGCAGTCTCCCCCCCCTAGCGGGGGGGCCGGACACCGGGGAGCTGTTTTTT. Protein: CASSLPPLAGGPDTGELFF.

The chain uses TRBV7-9 and TRBJ2-5; 7 bases are shared with TRBD1. The CDR3 has 12 amino acids. The V gene end was trimmed by 5 bases and the J gene end by 5 bases; junction bases not matched to a gene: 2. Germline V gene data show CDR1 as SEHNR and CDR2 as FQNEAQ (reference sequence). The CDR3: CASSLRGETQYF. The DNA for the CDR3 is TGTGCCAGCAGCCTCAGGGGGGAGACCCAGTACTTC.

On this clone: Germline is not matched at one junction end, which may reflect a read error. The gene calls are TRBV5-1 and TRBJ1-4, with TRBD1 matching 10 bases. From germline, CDR1 is SGHRS and CDR2 YFSETQ. The CDR3 has 14 residues. CDR3 coding DNA: TGCGCCAGCAGCTCGACAGGGGGCAATGGAAAACTGTTTTTT. Amino acid sequence: CASSSTGGNGKLFF.

The rearrangement uses TRBV7-9 and TRBJ1-4, with D uncertain. This CDR3 region has 15 residues. Germline CDR1 is SEHNR and CDR2 is FQNEAQ (reference sequence). The germline V and J ends were trimmed by 4 bases and 5 bases, with 14 bases remaining between them. CDR3 residues: CASSYTGNGNEKLFF. The CDR3, as DNA: TGTGCCAGCAGCTATACCGGCAACGGGAATGAAAAACTGTTTTTT.

The V call is TRBV7-2, the J call TRBJ1-5; the D is unclear. V shed 5 bases and J shed 5 bases, with 10 bases lying between them. Per the germline V gene, CDR1 is SGHTA and CDR2 is FQGNSA. CDR3 length: 13 residues. CDR3 DNA: TGTGCCAGCAGCCCCTTGTTTGATCAGCCCCAGCATTTT. Its protein is CASSPLFDQPQHF.